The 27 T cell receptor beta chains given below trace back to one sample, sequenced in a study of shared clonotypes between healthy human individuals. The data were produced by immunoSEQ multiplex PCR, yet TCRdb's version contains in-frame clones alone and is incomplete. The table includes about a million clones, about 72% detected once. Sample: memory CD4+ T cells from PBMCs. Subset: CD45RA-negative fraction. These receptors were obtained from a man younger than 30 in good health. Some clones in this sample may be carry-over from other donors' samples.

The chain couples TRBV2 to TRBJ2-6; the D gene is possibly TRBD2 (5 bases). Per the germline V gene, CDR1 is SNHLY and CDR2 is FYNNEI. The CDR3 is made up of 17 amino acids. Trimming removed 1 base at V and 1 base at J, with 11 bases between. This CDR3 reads CASSEGASWSGANVLTF. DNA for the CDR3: TGTGCCAGCAGTGAAGGGGCTAGCTGGTCTGGGGCCAACGTCCTGACTTTC.

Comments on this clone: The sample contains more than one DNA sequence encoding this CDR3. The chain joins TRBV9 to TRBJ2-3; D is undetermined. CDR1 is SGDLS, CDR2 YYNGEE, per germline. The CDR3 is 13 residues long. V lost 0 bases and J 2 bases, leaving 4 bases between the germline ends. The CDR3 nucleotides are TGTGCCAGCAGCGTAGTGTCCACAGATACGCAGTATTTT. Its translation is CASSVVSTDTQYF.

DNA of the CDR3: TGTGCCAGCAGCTTAGGCCCCTTTCAGCCCCAGCATTTT. Its translation is CASSLGPFQPQHF. V usage is TRBV11-2 and J usage is TRBJ1-5; D call uncertain. Per the germline V gene, CDR1 is SGHAT and CDR2 is FQNNGV. V shed 1 base and J shed 6 bases, with 7 bases lying between them. The CDR3 extends over 13 amino acids.

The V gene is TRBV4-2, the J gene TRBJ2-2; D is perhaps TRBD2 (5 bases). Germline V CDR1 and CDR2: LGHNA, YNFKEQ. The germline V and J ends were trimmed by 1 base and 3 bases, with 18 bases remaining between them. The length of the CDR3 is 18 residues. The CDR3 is CASSQGPRGIEDTGELFF. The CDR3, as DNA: TGTGCCAGCAGCCAAGGACCCCGAGGGATTGAGGACACCGGGGAGCTGTTTTTT.

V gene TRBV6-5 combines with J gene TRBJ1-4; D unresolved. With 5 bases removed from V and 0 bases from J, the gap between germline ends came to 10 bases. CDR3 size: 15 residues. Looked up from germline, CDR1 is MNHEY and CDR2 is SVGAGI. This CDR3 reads CASSTSGATNEKLFF. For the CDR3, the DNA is TGTGCCAGCAGTACGAGCGGTGCAACTAATGAAAAACTGTTTTTT.

CDR3 in DNA: TGTGCCAGCAGCTCAAGCGGGAGTCGCAATGAGCAGTTCTTC. It encodes CASSSSGSRNEQFF. This chain links TRBV7-3 with TRBJ2-1, with 8 bases fitting TRBD2. Unmatched junction bases numbered 5, after V lost 4 bases and J lost 6 bases. The CDR3 extends over 14 amino acids. Looked up from germline, CDR1 is SGHTA and CDR2 is FQGTGA.

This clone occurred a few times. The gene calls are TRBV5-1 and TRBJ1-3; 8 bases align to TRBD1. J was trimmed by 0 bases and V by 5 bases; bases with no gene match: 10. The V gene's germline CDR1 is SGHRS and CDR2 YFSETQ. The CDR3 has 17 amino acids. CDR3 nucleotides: TGCGCCAGCAGTCCCGGGACAGGTGCCCGCTCTGGAAACACCATATATTTT. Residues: CASSPGTGARSGNTIYF. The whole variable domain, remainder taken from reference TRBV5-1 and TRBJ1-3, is KAGVTQTPRYLIKTRGQQVTLSCSPISGHRSVSWYQQTPGQGLQFLFEYFSETQRNKGNFPGRFSGRQFSNSRSEMNVSTLELGDSALYLCASSPGTGARSGNTIYFGEGSWLTVV.

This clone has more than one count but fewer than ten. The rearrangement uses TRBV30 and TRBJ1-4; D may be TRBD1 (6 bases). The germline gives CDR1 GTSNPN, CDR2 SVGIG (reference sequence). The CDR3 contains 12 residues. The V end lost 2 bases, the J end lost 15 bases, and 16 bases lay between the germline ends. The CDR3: CAWSPTGERVFF. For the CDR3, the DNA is TGTGCCTGGAGTCCGACAGGCGAACGAGTGTTTTTT. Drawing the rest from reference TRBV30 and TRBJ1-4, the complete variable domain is SQTIHQWPATLVQPVGSPLSLECTVEGTSNPNLYWYRQAAGRGLQLLFYSVGIGQISSEVPQNLSASRPQDRQFILSSKKLLLSDSGFYLCAWSPTGERVFFGSGTQLSVL.

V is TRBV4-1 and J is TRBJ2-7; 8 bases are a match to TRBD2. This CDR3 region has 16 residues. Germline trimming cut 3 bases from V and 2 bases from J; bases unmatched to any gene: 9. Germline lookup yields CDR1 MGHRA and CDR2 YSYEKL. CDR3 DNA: TGCGCCAGCAGCCACCAAACACTAGCGGTTGCCTACGAGCAGTACTTC. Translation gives CASSHQTLAVAYEQYF.

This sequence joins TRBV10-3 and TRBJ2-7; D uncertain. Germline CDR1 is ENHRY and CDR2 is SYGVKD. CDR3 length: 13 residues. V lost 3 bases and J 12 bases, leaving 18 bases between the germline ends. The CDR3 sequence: CAISDSDRPVLYF. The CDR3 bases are TGTGCCATCAGTGATTCCGATCGCCCAGTCTTGTACTTC.

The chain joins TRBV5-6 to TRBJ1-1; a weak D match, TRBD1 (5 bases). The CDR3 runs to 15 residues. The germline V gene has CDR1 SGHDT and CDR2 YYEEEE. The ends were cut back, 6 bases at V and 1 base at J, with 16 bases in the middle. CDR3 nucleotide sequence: TGTGCCAGCACCCGACCGGGACGGTCGAACACTGAAGCTTTCTTT. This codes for CASTRPGRSNTEAFF.

This CDR3 reads CASSPRQGHTGELFF. CDR3 nucleotide sequence: TGTGCCAGCTCACCGCGACAGGGGCACACCGGGGAGCTGTTTTTT. The chain is built from TRBV18 and TRBJ2-2, with TRBD1 identical over 8 bases. Germline assignment: CDR1 KGHSH and CDR2 LQKENI. The ends lost 3 bases at V and 3 bases at J; junction bases unmatched: 3. The CDR3 is 15 residues long.

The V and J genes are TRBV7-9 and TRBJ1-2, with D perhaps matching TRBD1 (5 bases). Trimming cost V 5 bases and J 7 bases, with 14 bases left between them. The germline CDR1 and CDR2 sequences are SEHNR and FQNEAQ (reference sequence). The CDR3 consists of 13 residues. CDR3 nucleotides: TGTGCCAGCAGCCGCCGGGACGGATCTGGCTACACCTTC. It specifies CASSRRDGSGYTF. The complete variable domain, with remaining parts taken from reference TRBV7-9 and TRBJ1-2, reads DTGVSQNPRHKITKRGQNVTFRCDPISEHNRLYWYRQTLGQGPEFLTYFQNEAQLEKSRLLSDRFSAERPKGSFSTLEIQRTEQGDSAMYLCASSRRDGSGYTFGSGTRLTVV.

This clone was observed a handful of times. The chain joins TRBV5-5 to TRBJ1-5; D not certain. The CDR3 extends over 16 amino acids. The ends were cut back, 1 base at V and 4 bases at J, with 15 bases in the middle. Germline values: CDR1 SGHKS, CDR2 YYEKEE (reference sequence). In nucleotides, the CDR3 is TGTGCCAGCAGCTTGTTGGGCGGGGAGATTAATCAGCCCCAGCATTTT. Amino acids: CASSLLGGEINQPQHF.

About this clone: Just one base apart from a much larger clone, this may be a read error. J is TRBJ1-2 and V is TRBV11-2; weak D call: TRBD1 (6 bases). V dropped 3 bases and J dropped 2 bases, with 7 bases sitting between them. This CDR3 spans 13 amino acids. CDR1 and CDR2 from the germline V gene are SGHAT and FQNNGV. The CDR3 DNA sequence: TGTGCCAGCAGCTTCGACAGGAACTATGGCTACACCTTC. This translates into CASSFDRNYGYTF.

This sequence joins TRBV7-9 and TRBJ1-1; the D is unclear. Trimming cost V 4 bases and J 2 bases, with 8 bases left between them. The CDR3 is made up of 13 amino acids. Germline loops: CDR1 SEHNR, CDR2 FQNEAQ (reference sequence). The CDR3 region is CASSSPPNTEAFF. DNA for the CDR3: TGTGCCAGCAGCTCCCCCCCCAACACTGAAGCTTTCTTT. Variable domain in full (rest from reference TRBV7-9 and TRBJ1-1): DTGVSQNPRHKITKRGQNVTFRCDPISEHNRLYWYRQTLGQGPEFLTYFQNEAQLEKSRLLSDRFSAERPKGSFSTLEIQRTEQGDSAMYLCASSSPPNTEAFFGQGTRLTVV.

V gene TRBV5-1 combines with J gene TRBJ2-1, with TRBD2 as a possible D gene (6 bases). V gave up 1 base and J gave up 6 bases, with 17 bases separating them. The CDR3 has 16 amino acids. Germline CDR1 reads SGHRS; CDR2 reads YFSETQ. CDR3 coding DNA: TGCGCCAGCAGCTTGAGTGTGGGAGGTTTTGGCAATGAGCAGTTCTTC. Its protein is CASSLSVGGFGNEQFF.

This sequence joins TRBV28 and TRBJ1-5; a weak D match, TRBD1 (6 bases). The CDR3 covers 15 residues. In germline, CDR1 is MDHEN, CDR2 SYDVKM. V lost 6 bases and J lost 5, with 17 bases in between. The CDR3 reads CASSLPGTLYQPQHF. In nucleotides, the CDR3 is TGTGCCAGCAGCCTTCCCGGGACACTTTATCAGCCCCAGCATTTT.

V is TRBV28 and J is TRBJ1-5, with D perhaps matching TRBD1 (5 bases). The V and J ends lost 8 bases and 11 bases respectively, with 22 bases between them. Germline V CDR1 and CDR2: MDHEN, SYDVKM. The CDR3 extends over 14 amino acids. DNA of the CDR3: TGTGCCAGCCTATGGGGGGGGACGAGTAAAGCCCAGCATTTT. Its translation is CASLWGGTSKAQHF. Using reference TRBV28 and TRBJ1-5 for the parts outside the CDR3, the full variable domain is DVKVTQSSRYLVKRTGEKVFLECVQDMDHENMFWYRQDPGLGLRLIYFSYDVKMKEKGDIPEGYSVSREKKERFSLILESASTNQTSMYLCASLWGGTSKAQHFGDGTRLSIL.

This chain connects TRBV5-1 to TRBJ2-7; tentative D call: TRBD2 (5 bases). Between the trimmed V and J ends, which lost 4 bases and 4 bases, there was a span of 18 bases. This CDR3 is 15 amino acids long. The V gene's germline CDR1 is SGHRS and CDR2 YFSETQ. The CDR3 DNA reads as TGCGCCAGCAGCCTGGCCGAATCGGGGAGTTACGAGCAGTACTTC. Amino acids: CASSLAESGSYEQYF.

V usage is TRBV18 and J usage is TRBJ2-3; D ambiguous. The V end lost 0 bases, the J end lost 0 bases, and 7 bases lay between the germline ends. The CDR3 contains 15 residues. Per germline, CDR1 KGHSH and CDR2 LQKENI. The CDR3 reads CASSPPVQSTDTQYF. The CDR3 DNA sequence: TGTGCCAGCTCACCACCCGTCCAGAGCACAGATACGCAGTATTTT.

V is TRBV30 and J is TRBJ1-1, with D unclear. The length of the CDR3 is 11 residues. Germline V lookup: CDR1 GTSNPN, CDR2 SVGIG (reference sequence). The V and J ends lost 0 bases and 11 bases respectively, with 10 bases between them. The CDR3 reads CAWSVRMPAFF. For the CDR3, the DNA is TGTGCCTGGAGTGTAAGGATGCCGGCTTTCTTT.

The CDR3 region is CACTGLAGPNTGELFF. The DNA for the CDR3 is TGTGCCTGCACGGGACTAGCGGGACCGAACACCGGGGAGCTGTTTTTT. V and J are TRBV30 and TRBJ2-2, with TRBD2 identical over 13 bases. The trim removed 6 bases at V and 0 bases at J, leaving 4 bases unmatched. The germline V gene has CDR1 GTSNPN and CDR2 SVGIG (reference sequence). The CDR3 is 16 amino acids.

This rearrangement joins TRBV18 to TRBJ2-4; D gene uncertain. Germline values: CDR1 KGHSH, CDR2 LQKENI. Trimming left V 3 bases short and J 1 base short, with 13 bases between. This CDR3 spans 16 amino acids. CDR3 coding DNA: TGTGCCAGCTCACCTCGCGAGGAAGGGGCCAAAAACATTCAGTACTTC. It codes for CASSPREEGAKNIQYF.

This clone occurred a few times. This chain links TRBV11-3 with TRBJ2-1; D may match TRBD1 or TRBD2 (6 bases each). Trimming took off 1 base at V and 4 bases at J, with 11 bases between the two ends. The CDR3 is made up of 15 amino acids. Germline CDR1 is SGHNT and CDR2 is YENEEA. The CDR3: CASSLGGGQYNEQFF. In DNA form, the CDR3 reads TGTGCCAGCAGCTTAGGTGGGGGGCAATACAATGAGCAGTTCTTC.

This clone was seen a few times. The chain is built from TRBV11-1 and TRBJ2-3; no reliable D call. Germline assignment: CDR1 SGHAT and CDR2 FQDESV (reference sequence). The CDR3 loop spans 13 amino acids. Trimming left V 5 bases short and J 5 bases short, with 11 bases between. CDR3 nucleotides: TGTGCCAGCAGCCGCGTGCTTGGAGATACGCAGTATTTT. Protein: CASSRVLGDTQYF.

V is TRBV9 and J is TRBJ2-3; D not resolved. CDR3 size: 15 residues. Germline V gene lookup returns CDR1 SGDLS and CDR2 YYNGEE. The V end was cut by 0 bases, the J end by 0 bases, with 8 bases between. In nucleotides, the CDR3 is TGTGCCAGCAGCGTAGGCAGCGCCAGCACAGATACGCAGTATTTT. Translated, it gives CASSVGSASTDTQYF.